These 14 T cell receptor beta chains were sequenced from one sample in a study of blood T cell repertoires in COVID-19 (dated by TCRdb to 2018 to 2020). Library construction relied on the immunoSEQ multiplex PCR assay. The source is immuneACCESS, and TCRdb retained only in-frame sequences with V and J called. Part of the clones is not carried over; for the studies checked, unresolved V genes explain less than half of this, and the remainder is unexplained. This sample comprises under 200,000 clones, 65% to 85% of them detected only once. The ten biggest clones cover 3.7% of the sample. Source material: peripheral blood. The receptors here all came from a woman older than 75 with acute or convalescent COVID-19.

The gene calls are TRBV3-1 (or the pseudogene TRBV3-2) and TRBJ1-2, with a weak D call TRBD1 (6 bases). The CDR3 spans 13 residues. The V and J ends lost 4 bases and 3 bases respectively, with 9 bases between them. Germline CDR1 reads LGHDT; CDR2 reads YNNKEL (reference sequence). The CDR3 loop is CASSRTEYYGYTF. In DNA, the CDR3 is TGTGCCAGCAGCCGGACAGAGTACTATGGCTACACCTTC.

The chain links TRBV4-2 to TRBJ1-2; no firm D call. The length of the CDR3 is 15 residues. The V and J ends lost 0 bases and 5 bases respectively, with 13 bases between them. Germline loops: CDR1 LGHNA, CDR2 YNFKEQ. The CDR3: CASSQDERVLYGYTF. Written as DNA, the CDR3 is TGTGCCAGCAGCCAAGATGAGAGGGTCCTATATGGCTACACCTTC.

The rearrangement uses TRBV7-9 and TRBJ1-1; D may be TRBD1 (6 bases). The germline V and J ends were trimmed by 3 bases and 6 bases, with 11 bases remaining between them. The CDR3 has 13 amino acids. CDR1 is SEHNR, CDR2 FQNEAQ, per germline (reference sequence). This CDR3 reads CASSFQGYAEAFF. CDR3 in DNA: TGTGCCAGCAGCTTCCAGGGGTACGCTGAAGCTTTCTTT.

This clone has a single count. CDR3 amino acids: CASSPEGEVGYTF. The CDR3 coding sequence is TGTGCCAGCTCACCAGAGGGGGAAGTTGGCTACACCTTC. This chain joins TRBV18 and TRBJ1-2; TRBD1 might be the D (6 bases). The CDR3 has 13 amino acids. Looked up from germline, CDR1 is KGHSH and CDR2 is LQKENI. V was clipped by 2 bases and J by 7 bases, with 11 bases between them. Full variable domain (rest looked up from reference TRBV18 and TRBJ1-2): NAGVMQNPRHLVRRRGQEARLRCSPMKGHSHVYWYRQLPEEGLKFMVYLQKENIIDESGMPKERFSAEFPKEGPSILRIQQVVRGDSAAYFCASSPEGEVGYTFGSGTRLTVV.

A single count supports this clone. The gene calls are TRBV6-5 and TRBJ2-1, with 7 bases that match TRBD1. The ends lost 10 bases at V and 5 bases at J; junction bases unmatched: 14. This CDR3 has 15 amino acids. Germline V gene sequence: CDR1 MNHEY, CDR2 SVGAGI. CDR3 sequence: CAIRLDGTADNEQFF. CDR3 coding DNA: TGTGCCATCCGACTCGACGGGACAGCTGACAATGAGCAGTTCTTC.

The J gene is TRBJ1-3, the V gene TRBV14; 8 nucleotides align to TRBD1. Trimming cost V 6 bases and J 0 bases; bases outside gene matches: 4. Germline CDR1 reads SGHDN; CDR2 reads FVKESK. The CDR3 has 15 amino acids. As DNA, the CDR3 is TGTGCCAGCAGGCTGACAGGGGTCTCTGGAAACACCATATATTTT. Protein sequence: CASRLTGVSGNTIYF.

This clone was found once. The chain employs TRBV7-9 and TRBJ1-2; tentatively, D is TRBD1 (6 bases). V was pared by 5 bases and J by 0 bases, with 10 bases between. The CDR3 length is 14 residues. Germline CDR1 reads SEHNR; CDR2 reads FQNEAQ (reference sequence). The CDR3 sequence is CASSGTGTNYGYTF. DNA for the CDR3: TGTGCCAGCAGCGGTACAGGGACTAACTATGGCTACACCTTC.

This chain links TRBV13 with TRBJ1-2, with 8 bases lining up with TRBD1. This CDR3 contains 15 residues. J gave up 8 bases and V 2 bases, and 10 bases lay outside the gene matches. Germline V lookup: CDR1 PRHDT, CDR2 FYEKMQ (reference sequence). The CDR3 is CASSLRPGQGKGYTF. In nucleotides, the CDR3 is TGTGCCAGCAGCTTAAGGCCCGGACAGGGTAAGGGCTACACCTTC.

This chain connects TRBV11-2 to TRBJ1-1; D not certain. This CDR3 spans 14 amino acids. V was clipped by 5 bases and J by 5 bases, with 15 bases between them. In germline, CDR1 is SGHAT, CDR2 FQNNGV. Written as DNA, the CDR3 is TGTGCCAGCAGCCCTCAGGAGGGAAGGACTGAAGCTTTCTTT. Amino acid sequence: CASSPQEGRTEAFF.

The V and J genes are TRBV4-1 and TRBJ1-4; the D gene is possibly TRBD1 (5 bases). The CDR3 has 16 amino acids. The germline V and J ends were trimmed by 8 bases and 4 bases, with 20 bases remaining between them. The germline gives CDR1 MGHRA, CDR2 YSYEKL. The CDR3, as DNA: TGCGCCAGCTCCCTGGGCTCAGGGAACCTTAATGAAAAACTGTTTTTT. Protein: CASSLGSGNLNEKLFF.

V is TRBV18 and J is TRBJ2-7; 8 nucleotides align to TRBD1. This CDR3 region has 15 residues. The trim removed 3 bases at V and 5 bases at J, leaving 9 bases unmatched. Looked up from germline, CDR1 is KGHSH and CDR2 is LQKENI. CDR3 residues: CASSPSTGTGDEQYF. CDR3 nucleotide sequence: TGTGCCAGCTCACCTTCGACAGGGACAGGCGACGAGCAGTACTTC. Full variable domain (outside the CDR3, taken from reference TRBV18 and TRBJ2-7): NAGVMQNPRHLVRRRGQEARLRCSPMKGHSHVYWYRQLPEEGLKFMVYLQKENIIDESGMPKERFSAEFPKEGPSILRIQQVVRGDSAAYFCASSPSTGTGDEQYFGPGTRLTVT.

CDR3 nucleotides: TGTGCCATCAGTGAGTCGCGATCCGGCCGGAGAACAGGGGATGGCTACACCTTC. It specifies CAISESRSGRRTGDGYTF. This chain joins TRBV10-3 and TRBJ1-2, with TRBD1 matching 7 bases. This CDR3 is built from 18 residues. Germline CDR1 is ENHRY and CDR2 is SYGVKD. The V and J ends lost 0 bases and 6 bases, in that order; junction bases with no gene match: 16.

This sequence joins TRBV7-2 and TRBJ1-4; D unresolved. Per the germline V gene, CDR1 is SGHTA and CDR2 is FQGNSA. The CDR3 is made up of 14 amino acids. Trimming removed 3 bases from V and 7 bases from J, with 12 bases in between. CDR3 coding DNA: TGTGCCAGCAGCTTTACGGGTCCGGGTGAAAAACTGTTTTTT. Protein: CASSFTGPGEKLFF.

This clone was picked up a small number of times. CDR3 residues: CASSLESGRTYEQYF. The CDR3 DNA sequence: TGTGCCAGCAGCTTAGAGTCAGGGCGGACCTACGAGCAGTACTTC. This chain joins TRBV11-1 and TRBJ2-7; D perhaps matches TRBD1 (5 bases). The CDR3 covers 15 residues. The V gene lost 1 base and the J gene lost 2 bases, with 12 bases spanning the gap. Germline CDR1 reads SGHAT; CDR2 reads FQDESV (reference sequence).